This T cell receptor beta chain was sequenced during a study of identical twins (TCRdb year 2016). Turning to the overall study: To test whether fetal clonotypes persist, this study deep-sequenced TCR alpha and beta repertoires from monozygotic twins, from unrelated adults of various ages, and from cord blood. Replicate twin experiments were performed at different times using different library preparation protocols to rule out contamination. General study outcomes and caveats: Because the same donors could not be followed over many years, the conclusions relied on cross-sectional statistical analysis. The excess sharing between twins in beta out-of-frame sequences was weaker because fewer shared sequences reduced the signal-to-noise ratio. In monozygotic twins, recombination models systematically underestimated out-of-frame TCR alpha sharing, but the models matched the sharing seen between unrelated individuals. Abundant cord blood beta clonotypes had fewer insertions, young adult naive repertoires showed a similar but weaker trend, and memory repertoires showed no such trend. Out-of-frame TCR alpha sequences shared between twins showed an excess of low generation-probability sequences compared with coincidental sharing between unrelated individuals. Invariant T cells such as MAIT and iNKT could partly confound zero-insertion analyses, although diverse VJ usage argued against such confounding for most clonotypes.

The table lists this clonotype with many counts. There is no known antigen for this receptor. Base qualities are not provided; no much larger clone lies one nucleotide away. Library prep was done by 5' RACE. This sample was sequenced with an Illumina HiSeq 2000. Template switching added a universal primer binding site, and the final cDNA carried a unique molecular identifier that allowed TCR cDNA molecules to be counted accurately. Specific primers in the conserved constant-segment region were used to synthesize first-strand cDNA for the TCR alpha and beta chains. To control for contamination, every cDNA library carried two barcodes: a SMART-Mk sample barcode plus Illumina barcodes. Two successive PCR steps introduced TruSeq adapter sequences along with Illumina sample barcodes. The TCR alpha and beta cDNA libraries were sequenced on the Illumina HiSeq platform using custom primers. As for how the authors treated the data: MiGEC was used to process raw reads and extract unique molecular identifiers, and MiXCR was used to find CDR3 positions. Recombination models were inferred per individual with the repgenHMM and IGoR tools using an EM algorithm. The analysis of shared clonotypes was done with the tcR package in R, with sharing normalized by the product of cloneset sizes. Out-of-frame nonproductive sequences were analyzed to study raw recombination free of thymic and clonal selection effects. TCRdb reworked the public reads: Q25 trimming with fastp, MiXCR clone assembly, productive beta chains retained. Every distinct CDR3 protein forms one entry, paired with its most common genes and DNA. These V and J calls are TCRdb output, not the study's own analysis. This sample comprises 600,000 to 700,000 distinct CDR3 sequences, about 20% of them detected only once. Of the sample, 4.3% falls within the top ten clones.

Every donor was a healthy Caucasian. Three pairs of female monozygotic twins, all aged about 18 to 30 years, made up the twin cohort. RNA for TCR libraries was isolated from peripheral blood mononuclear cells. The same data also went into a second study, on T cells expressing NK-cell markers. Drawing on the second study: Three sorted T-cell subsets (CD3+CD56+NKG2C+, CD3+CD56+NKG2C- and CD3+CD56-NKG2C+) from several donors had their TCR beta-chain repertoires profiled. Of the eight sequenced donors, seven were found to be HCMV-seropositive and one was found to be HCMV-seronegative. In several experiments an anti-gammadeltaTCR antibody was added to restrict sorting to alphabetaTCR-expressing T cells. In six donors, the dominant CD3+CD56+NKG2C+ clonotypes ranked among the top 10 CD8+ clonotypes, making up roughly 1.0-8% of CD8+ T cells. Those dominant clonotypes were again the most abundant among CD3+CD56-NKG2C+ cells in a few donors, at about 25-60.1%. It remained unclear whether the expanded NKG2C-expressing T cell clones were specific for HCMV antigens. The study sequenced eight donors, all healthy volunteers chosen at random: three men and five women. HCMV-specific IgG was detected in serum with a commercial ELISA kit to determine HCMV serostatus. Bulk peripheral blood T-cell repertoires were additionally sequenced from unsorted PBMC for over 5 donors. MIGEC was used to demultiplex reads and group reads by UMI, and MiTCR was used to assemble and quantify clonotypes. Only TCR cDNA sequences supported by at least two reads were kept to exclude erroneous sequences. Downstream repertoire analysis used the tcR package, and clonotypes were matched across fractions by CDR3 nucleotide sequence plus V segment. Antigen specificity was annotated against VDJdb with VDJmatch, allowing one amino acid substitution in CDR3.

Specimen: PBMCs. The sequence derives from a woman younger than 30 in good health.

The bases read TGCGCCAGCAGCTTGATGGTGGATATGAGCTCCTACAATGAGCAGTTCTTC. This sequence encodes CASSLMVDMSSYNEQFF. The chain is encoded by TRBV5-1 joined to TRBJ2-1, with no confident D gene call. Trimming costs V 1 base and J 0 bases, and their ends lie 14 bases apart. The CDR3 runs 17 residues from the cysteine to the phenylalanine. The DNA shown is the 51-base CDR3, in frame from base 1. Looking up the germline V gene yields CDR1 SGHRS and CDR2 YFSETQ.